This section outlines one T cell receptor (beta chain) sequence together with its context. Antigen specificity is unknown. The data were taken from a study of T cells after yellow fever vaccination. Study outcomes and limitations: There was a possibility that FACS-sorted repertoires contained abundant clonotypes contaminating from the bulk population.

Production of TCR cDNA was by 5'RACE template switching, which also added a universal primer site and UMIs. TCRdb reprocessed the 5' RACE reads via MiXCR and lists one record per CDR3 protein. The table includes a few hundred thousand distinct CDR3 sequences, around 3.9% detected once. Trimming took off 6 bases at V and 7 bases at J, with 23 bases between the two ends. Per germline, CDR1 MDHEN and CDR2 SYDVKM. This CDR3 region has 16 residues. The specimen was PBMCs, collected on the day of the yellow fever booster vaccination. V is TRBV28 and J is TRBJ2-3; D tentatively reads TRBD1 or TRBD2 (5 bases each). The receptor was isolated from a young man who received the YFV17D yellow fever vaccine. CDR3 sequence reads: CASSPLRDPFLNTQYF. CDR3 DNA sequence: TGTGCCAGCAGCCCCCTCCGGGACCCTTTTTTGAATACGCAGTATTTT.